This T cell receptor (beta chain) stems from a study of shared clonotypes between healthy human individuals. Here immunoSEQ multiplex PCR was the method, and the copy in TCRdb shows in-frame clones only, minus some. The sample records some 2,500,000 clones, over 85% being singletons. CDR1 and CDR2 (germline): ENHRY, SYGVKD. CDR3 length: 13 residues. The V end lost 7 bases, the J end lost 6 bases, and 13 bases lay between the germline ends. Regarding this clone: Its antigen is undetermined.

Regarding the study as a whole: How much donors shared clonotypes was expected to be affected by sequencing depth.

The rearrangement uses TRBV10-3 and TRBJ2-1, with D possibly TRBD2 on 6 matching bases. The sample comprised naive CD4+ T cells from PBMCs. Subset noted: CD45RA+ positively selected. The receptor comes from a man aged 18 to 29 in good health. Some clones in this sample may be carry-over from other donors' samples. The CDR3 sequence: CAIKERARNEQFF. DNA for the CDR3: TGTGCCATCAAAGAGCGGGCTCGCAATGAGCAGTTCTTC.